This T cell receptor beta chain was retrieved from a study of T-cell reconstitution after alpha-beta-depleted transplantation in children (dated by TCRdb to 2015 to 2016). About the study as a whole: The study quantitatively tracked T-cell immune reconstitution after TCRalphabeta/CD19-depleted allogeneic hematopoietic cell transplantation in children using TCR repertoire profiling.

A few counts support this clonotype. Its antigen specificity is not known. No much larger clone is present one base from it, and per-base qualities are unavailable. V was cut back by 3 bases and J by 4 bases, leaving a gap of 9 bases between them. Including the terminal cysteine and phenylalanine, the CDR3 comprises 13 residues. Here the CDR3 DNA is all that survives: 39 bases in frame from base 1. Library creation used PCR. Reads for this sample came from an Illumina HiSeq 2500. Molecular barcoding was employed in the preparation of TCR libraries, with unique molecular identifiers being used to normalize TCRbeta repertoire quantification. In TCRdb, the public reads were trimmed at Q25 with fastp and aligned with MiXCR, with productive beta chains retained. Identical CDR3 protein sequences are pooled into one entry, listed with their most common genes and DNA. The sample table holds 500,000 to 600,000 distinct CDR3 sequences, of which approximately 29% were seen once. The top ten clones comprise approximately 2.3% of the sample.

The TCR was taken from a human donor who donated a stem cell graft to a child with aplastic anemia. The rearrangement joined TRBV12-3 or TRBV12-4 to TRBJ1-2, and perhaps TRBD1 as D gene, on 6 matching bases. The starting material was PBMCs from the stem cell graft donor, obtained from the stem cell graft. The nucleotide sequence reads as follows: TGTGCCAGCAGTTTGGTGGGGGCCTATGGCTACACCTTC. Protein translation: CASSLVGAYGYTF.